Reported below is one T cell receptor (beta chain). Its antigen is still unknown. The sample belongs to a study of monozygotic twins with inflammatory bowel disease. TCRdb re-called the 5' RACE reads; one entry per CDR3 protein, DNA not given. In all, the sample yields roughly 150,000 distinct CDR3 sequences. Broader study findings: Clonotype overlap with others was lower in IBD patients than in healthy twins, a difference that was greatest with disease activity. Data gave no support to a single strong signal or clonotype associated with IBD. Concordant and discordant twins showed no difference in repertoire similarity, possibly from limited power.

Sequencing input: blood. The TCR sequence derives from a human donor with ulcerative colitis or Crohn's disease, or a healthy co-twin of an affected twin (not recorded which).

CDR3 residues: CSARSREGVNTEAFF. The genes are TRBV20-1 and TRBJ1-1. Germline CDR1 and CDR2: DFQATT and SNEGSKA (reference sequence). The length of the CDR3 is 15 residues.